This paragraph covers one T cell receptor beta chain sequence. Its antigen is still unknown. Primers for the PCR totalled 60 Vbeta and 13 Jbeta. The method was immunoSEQ multiplex PCR; TCRdb's version includes in-frame clones alone and lacks a portion of them. This table holds about 130,000 clones, about 71% found once. This sample was included in a study of cytomegalovirus exposure and HLA in healthy donors. General study findings and limits: V- and J-gene trimming in TCR beta was tied to a missense DCLRE1C variant by an analysis performed later. With high specificity and sensitivity, the classifier reportedly diagnosed cytomegalovirus status. What a later analysis showed was that several of the most significant clusters appeared linked to common viral pathogens.

Losses at the gene ends were 6 bases for V and 5 bases for J; bases not matched to a gene: 9. This CDR3 is built from 15 residues. Germline CDR1 and CDR2: KGHSH and LQKENI. The receptor was isolated from a woman aged 45-59 years in good health and CMV-seronegative. The source material was PBMCs. The chain employs TRBV18 and TRBJ2-7; 11 bases map to TRBD1. CDR3 DNA: TGTGCCAGCTCCTTAGGACAGGGGGCGGTTCACGAGCAGTACTTC. It translates to CASSLGQGAVHEQYF.